This TCR beta chain was captured by sequencing in a study of CD8+CD57+ T cells in acquired aplastic anemia (dated by TCRdb to about 2018). Context from the whole study: Extracted DNA from sorted CD4+ and CD8+ cells averaged approximately 3 ug, ranging from roughly 0.2 to 30 ug. CD8+CD57+ expansion was defined as a frequency above the mean frequency observed in healthy subjects.

Patients chosen for sequencing had shown expansion of CD8+CD57+ cells by flow cytometry. Severe acquired aplastic anemia was diagnosed in all patients according to International Study of Aplastic Anemia and Agranulocytosis and Camitta criteria. No therapy had been received by the patients at the time of blood sampling. In the study, sorted CD4+ and CD8+ blood T cells from patients with severe aplastic anemia and from healthy subjects underwent deep sequencing of TCR repertoires. In the USA, patient enrollment took place under clinicaltrials.gov protocols 00001620, 01623167, 00001397, 00071045, 00081523 and 00961064. Ficoll-Paque density gradient centrifugation was used to isolate peripheral blood mononuclear cells. Before DNA was extracted, CD4+ and CD8+ T cells were sorted using either FACS or magnetic beads. This clonotype was detected ten times or more. It has no known antigen specificity. No much larger clone exists at a distance of one base, and base qualities are not known.

Profiling of TCR beta VDJ combinations and CDR3 sequences used genomic DNA as the template. An Illumina HiSeq 2000 was used for TCR repertoire sequencing. Per the authors' processing: Repertoire assessment relied on Simpson's diversity index, CDR3 size and DJ length profiles, and TRBV/TRBJ rearrangement plots. Whichever DNA sequence was most abundant in the deep sequencing data was defined as the immunodominant clone. CDR3 amino acid sequences were screened for sharing across subjects and compared with published repertoires and the VDJdb database. TCRdb reprocessing: public reads trimmed at Q25 with fastp, clones called with MiXCR, in-frame beta chains kept. Rows with a matching CDR3 protein are joined into one entry that keeps the most common DNA and genes. The V and J calls were determined by TCRdb, not by the authors. Across this sample there are approximately 58,000 distinct CDR3 sequences, with approximately 50% seen only once. In total, the top ten clones hold 16% of the sample.

Points the paper makes about the study in general: CD8+ Simpson's diversity did not differ significantly between patients and healthy controls (P=0.060). Roughly 29 CD8+ CDR3 sequences were shared between patients and controls but appeared highly expressed in patients and within their immunodominant clones.

The germline V gene (reference sequence) sets CDR1 to DFQATT and CDR2 to SNEGSKA. The germline ends are 13 bases apart after V is trimmed by 2 bases and J by 6 bases. CDR3 length: 13 amino acids, cysteine to phenylalanine. Kept here is only the CDR3 DNA, which spans 39 bases and is read in frame from base 1. The rearrangement combines TRBV20-1 with TRBJ1-2; the D gene remains uncertain. Sequenced: sorted CD4+, CD8+, or CD8+CD57+ T cells (not recorded which) from PBMCs. This TCR came from a human donor with aplastic anemia. The bases read TGCAGTGCTAGATCGCAGACTAAGGATGGCTACACCTTC. It specifies CSARSQTKDGYTF.